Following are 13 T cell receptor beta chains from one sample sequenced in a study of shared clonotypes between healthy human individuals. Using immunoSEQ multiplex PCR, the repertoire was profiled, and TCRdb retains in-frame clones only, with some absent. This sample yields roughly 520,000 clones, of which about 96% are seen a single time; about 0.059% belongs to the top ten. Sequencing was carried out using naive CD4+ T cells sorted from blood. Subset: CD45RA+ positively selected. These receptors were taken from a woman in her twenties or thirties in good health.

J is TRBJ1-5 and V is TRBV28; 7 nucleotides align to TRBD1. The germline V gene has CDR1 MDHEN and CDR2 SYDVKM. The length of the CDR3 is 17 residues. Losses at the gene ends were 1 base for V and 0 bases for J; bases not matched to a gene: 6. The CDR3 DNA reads TGTGCCAGCAGTTTATATGGACAGGCGTTTAGCAATCAGCCCCAGCATTTT. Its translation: CASSLYGQAFSNQPQHF.

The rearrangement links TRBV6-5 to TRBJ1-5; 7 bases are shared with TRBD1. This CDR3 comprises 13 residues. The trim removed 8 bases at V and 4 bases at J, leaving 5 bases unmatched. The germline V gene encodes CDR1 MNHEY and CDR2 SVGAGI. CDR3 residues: CASGWDSNQPQHF. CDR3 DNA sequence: TGTGCCAGCGGGTGGGACAGTAATCAGCCCCAGCATTTT.

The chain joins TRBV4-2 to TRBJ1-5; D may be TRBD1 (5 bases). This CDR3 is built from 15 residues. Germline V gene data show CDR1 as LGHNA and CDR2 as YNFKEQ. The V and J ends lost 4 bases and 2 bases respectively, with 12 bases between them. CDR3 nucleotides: TGTGCCAGCAGCCCAGCCCAGGGCGGCAATCAGCCCCAGCATTTT. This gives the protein CASSPAQGGNQPQHF.

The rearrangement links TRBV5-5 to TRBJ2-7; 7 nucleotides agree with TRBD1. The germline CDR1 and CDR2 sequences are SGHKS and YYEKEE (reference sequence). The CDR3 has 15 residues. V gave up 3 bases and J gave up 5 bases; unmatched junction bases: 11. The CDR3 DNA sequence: TGTGCCAGCAGCTCCTCCCCGAATACAGGGGACGAGCAGTACTTC. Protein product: CASSSSPNTGDEQYF.

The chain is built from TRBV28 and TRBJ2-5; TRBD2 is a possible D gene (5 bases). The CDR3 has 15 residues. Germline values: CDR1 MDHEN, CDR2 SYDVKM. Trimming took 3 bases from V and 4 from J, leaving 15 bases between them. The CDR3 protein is CASSLATGELETQYF. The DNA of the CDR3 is TGTGCCAGCAGTTTGGCTACCGGGGAACTAGAGACCCAGTACTTC.

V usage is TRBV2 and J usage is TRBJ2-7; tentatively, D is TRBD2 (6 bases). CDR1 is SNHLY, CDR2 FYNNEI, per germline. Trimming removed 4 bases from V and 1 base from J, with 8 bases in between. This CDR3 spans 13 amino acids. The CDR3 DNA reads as TGTGCCAGCAGTGCGGGGGATTCCTACGAGCAGTACTTC. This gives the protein CASSAGDSYEQYF.

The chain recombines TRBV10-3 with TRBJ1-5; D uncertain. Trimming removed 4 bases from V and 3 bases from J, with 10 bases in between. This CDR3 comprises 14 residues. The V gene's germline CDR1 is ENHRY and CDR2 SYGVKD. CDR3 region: CAISAGRDNQPQHF. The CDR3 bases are TGTGCCATCAGTGCTGGTCGAGACAATCAGCCCCAGCATTTT.

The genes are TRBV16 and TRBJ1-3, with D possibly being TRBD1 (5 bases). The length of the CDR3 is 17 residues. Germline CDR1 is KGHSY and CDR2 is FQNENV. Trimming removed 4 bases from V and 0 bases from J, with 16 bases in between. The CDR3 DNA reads TGTGCCAGCAGCCCTTTTGCGGGGCTGACCTCTGGAAACACCATATATTTT. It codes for CASSPFAGLTSGNTIYF.

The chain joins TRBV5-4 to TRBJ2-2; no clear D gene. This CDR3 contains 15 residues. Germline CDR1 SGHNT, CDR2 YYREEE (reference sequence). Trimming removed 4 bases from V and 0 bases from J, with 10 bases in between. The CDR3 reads CASSRGRTNTGELFF. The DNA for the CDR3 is TGTGCCAGCAGCCGAGGACGGACGAACACCGGGGAGCTGTTTTTT.

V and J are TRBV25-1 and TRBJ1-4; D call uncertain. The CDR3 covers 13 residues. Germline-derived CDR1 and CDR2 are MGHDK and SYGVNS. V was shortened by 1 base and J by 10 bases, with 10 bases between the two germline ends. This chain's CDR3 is CASSEFSVGKLFF. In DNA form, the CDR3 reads TGTGCCAGCAGTGAATTCTCAGTCGGAAAACTGTTTTTT.

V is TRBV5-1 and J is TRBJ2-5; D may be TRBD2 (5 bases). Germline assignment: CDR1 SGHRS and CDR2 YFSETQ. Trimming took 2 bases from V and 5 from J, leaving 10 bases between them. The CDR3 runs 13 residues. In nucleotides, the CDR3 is TGCGCCAGCAGCTTCCAACTAGGGGAGACCCAGTACTTC. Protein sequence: CASSFQLGETQYF.

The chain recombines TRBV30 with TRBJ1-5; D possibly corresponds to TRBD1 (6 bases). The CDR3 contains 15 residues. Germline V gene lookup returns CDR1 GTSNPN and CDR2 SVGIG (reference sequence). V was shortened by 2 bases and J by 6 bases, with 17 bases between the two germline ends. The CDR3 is CAWSPHRGTGQPQHF. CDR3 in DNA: TGTGCCTGGAGTCCTCATAGGGGGACTGGTCAGCCCCAGCATTTT.

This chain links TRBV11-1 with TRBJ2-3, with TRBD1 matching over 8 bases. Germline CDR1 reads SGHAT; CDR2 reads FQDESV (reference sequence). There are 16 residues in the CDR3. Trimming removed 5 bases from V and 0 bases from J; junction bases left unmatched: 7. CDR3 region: CASSRFRDRSTDTQYF. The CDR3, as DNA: TGTGCCAGCAGCCGTTTTAGGGACAGGAGCACAGATACGCAGTATTTT.